These T cell receptor beta chains were read from a single sample in a study of blood T cell repertoires in COVID-19. Repertoires were generated with immunoSEQ multiplex PCR, while TCRdb's copy carries only in-frame clones and drops some. The table includes about 270,000 clones, 65% to 90% detected once. Sequenced material: PBMCs or T cells enriched from blood (not recorded which). The receptor set was obtained from a woman between 50 and 59 years old with acute COVID-19. The CDR3 runs from the conserved cysteine through the conserved F or W. A D gene is named only where the DNA matches it firmly. Size values are once, few and many counts, or a class for expanded clones, and some rows have none.

TRBV4-3	TRBD1	NA	TRBJ1-6	TGCGCCAGCAGCCAAGATTTCGGGACAGGGGGATCACCCCTCCACTTT	CASSQDFGTGGSPLHF
TRBV11-3	TRBD2	NA	TRBJ2-1	TGTGCCAGCAGCTTACGTAGCGGGGGGGCCGAGAGGGAGCAGTTCTTC	CASSLRSGGAEREQFF
TRBV7-2	NA	once	TRBJ1-1	TGTGCCAGCAGCTTATACGGGGGGCTCACTGAAGCTTTCTTT	CASSLYGGLTEAFF
TRBV6-2/TRBV6-3	TRBD2	NA	TRBJ2-5	TGTGCCAGCAGTCCGCTGGGAAGCGGGGGGGCCCGGGAGACCCAGTACTTC	CASSPLGSGGARETQYF
TRBV4-2	NA	NA	TRBJ1-2	TGTGCCAGCAGCCAAACCAGGGTCGACTATGGCTACACCTTC	CASSQTRVDYGYTF
TRBV7-9	NA	NA	TRBJ1-1	TGTGCCAGCAGCGCAGCCGGGGGGACTGAAGCTTTCTTT	CASSAAGGTEAFF
TRBV19	NA	NA	TRBJ2-1	TGTGCCAGCTTCGGGACTCACCGACCCAATGAGCAGTTCTTC	CASFGTHRPNEQFF
TRBV3-1/TRBV3-2	TRBD1	NA	TRBJ1-3	TGTGCCAGCAGCCAACTGCCGGGACAGGGAACAAACACCATATATTTT	CASSQLPGQGTNTIYF
TRBV3-1/TRBV3-2	TRBD1	many	TRBJ1-1	TGTGCCAGCAGCCACACAGGGGACGTAAAGAACACTGAAGCTTTCTTT	CASSHTGDVKNTEAFF
TRBV9	NA	NA	TRBJ2-7	TGTGCCAGCAGCGTAGCTGTAGCAGGGCGGCCCTACGAGCAGTACTTC	CASSVAVAGRPYEQYF
TRBV5-6	TRBD1	few	TRBJ2-1	TGTGCCAGCAGTGGGACAGGGGGTTACAATGAGCAGTTCTTC	CASSGTGGYNEQFF